This is a list of T cell receptor beta chains from one sample in a study of response to subunit inactivated influenza vaccine. Via MiXCR, TCRdb re-called the RT-PCR reads, giving one row per CDR3 protein. The data hold 700,000 to 900,000 distinct CDR3 sequences, with 21% observed a single time. The sample consisted of PBMCs from blood, taken 4 to 6 days after vaccination. These receptor sequences come from a man over 45 who received an inactivated influenza vaccine. CDR3s include the opening cysteine and the closing phenylalanine or tryptophan. D genes are given only for firm matches. Clone size, where shown, is once, few, many, or a class for clones that have expanded.

>TRBV20-1|TRBJ2-1|NA|TRBD2
CSARGRGTSAIDEQFF
TGCAGTGCTAGGGGGCGAGGGACTAGCGCCATCGATGAGCAGTTCTTC
>TRBV12-3/TRBV12-4|TRBJ2-2|NA|TRBD1
CASSVDRVTGELFF
TGTGCCAGCAGTGTGGACAGGGTCACCGGGGAGCTGTTTTTT
>TRBV6-1|TRBJ2-5|few|NA
CASSDGLFETQYF
TGTGCCAGCAGTGATGGACTGTTCGAGACCCAGTACTTC
>TRBV30|TRBJ1-6|few|NA
CAWMSTAHVYNNSPLHF
TGTGCCTGGATGTCGACAGCCCACGTTTATAATAATTCACCCCTCCACTTT
>TRBV7-6|TRBJ1-3|few|TRBD1
CASRMGQGFSGNTIYF
TGTGCCAGCAGGATGGGACAGGGTTTTTCAGGAAACACCATATATTTT
>TRBV5-1|TRBJ1-6|NA|NA
CASSLVVGYSPLHF
TGCGCCAGCAGCTTGGTCGTAGGGTACTCACCCCTCCACTTT
>TRBV20-1|TRBJ2-3|NA|TRBD2
CSAPSRSSGRTDTQYF
TGCAGTGCTCCCTCTAGATCTAGCGGGAGGACAGATACGCAGTATTTT
>TRBV10-3|TRBJ2-7|few|TRBD1
CAISESDRGGYEQYF
TGTGCCATCAGTGAGTCGGACAGGGGAGGCTACGAGCAGTACTTC
>TRBV20-1|TRBJ2-1|few|TRBD2
CSARGGTSGSYNEQFF
TGCAGTGCTAGGGGGGGAACTAGCGGATCCTACAATGAGCAGTTCTTC
>TRBV7-9|TRBJ2-5|few|NA
CASSLAALQETQYF
TGTGCCAGCAGCTTAGCGGCGCTCCAAGAGACCCAGTACTTC
>TRBV5-1|TRBJ2-1|few|TRBD2
CASSTGTSGRLNEQFF
TGCGCCAGCAGCACGGGGACTAGCGGGAGGCTTAATGAGCAGTTCTTC
>TRBV2|TRBJ2-7|NA|NA
CASLKTGYEQYF
TGTGCCAGCTTAAAGACGGGGTACGAGCAGTACTTC
>TRBV9|TRBJ2-3|few|NA
CASSVGPDTQYF
TGTGCCAGCAGCGTAGGTCCTGATACGCAGTATTTT
>TRBV24-1|TRBJ2-7|few|NA
CATSDRSGGNYEQYF
TGTGCCACCAGTGATCGGTCTGGGGGGAACTACGAGCAGTACTTC
>TRBV20-1|TRBJ1-2|once|TRBD1
CSANYRDSNYGYTF
TGCAGTGCTAACTACCGGGACAGTAACTATGGCTACACCTTC
>TRBV6-5|TRBJ1-4|few|NA
CASSYGRVWDEKLFF
TGTGCCAGCAGTTACGGGAGGGTATGGGATGAAAAACTGTTTTTT
>TRBV12-3/TRBV12-4|TRBJ2-2|few|NA
CASSFGSPGELFF
TGTGCCAGCAGTTTCGGGAGTCCCGGGGAGCTGTTTTTT
>TRBV7-2|TRBJ2-7|NA|TRBD1
CASSLGYNRDRKQYF
TGTGCCAGCAGCTTGGGGTATAACCGGGACAGGAAGCAGTACTTC
>TRBV11-1|TRBJ2-1|NA|TRBD1
CASSPPPMTGQVISEQFF
TGTGCCAGCAGCCCCCCCCCGATGACGGGACAGGTAATAAGTGAGCAGTTCTTC
>TRBV21-1|TRBJ2-3|NA|NA
CASSKVAGGPDYSTDTQYF
TGTGCCAGCAGCAAAGTAGCGGGAGGGCCTGATTATAGCACAGATACGCAGTATTTT
>TRBV15|TRBJ1-6|many|NA
CATSSTGSRSPLHF
TGTGCCACCAGCAGCACAGGGAGCCGTTCACCCCTCCACTTT
>TRBV20-1|TRBJ2-1|many|NA
CSASTLRGLNNEQFF
TGCAGTGCCTCTACCTTGAGGGGCTTAAACAATGAGCAGTTCTTC
>TRBV28|TRBJ2-7|few|TRBD2
CASSLPPGTSGRSYEQYF
TGTGCCAGCAGTTTACCCCCCGGGACTAGCGGGAGATCCTACGAGCAGTACTTC
>TRBV19|TRBJ1-5|NA|NA
CASSIDPGHSNQPQHF
TGTGCCAGTAGTATAGATCCGGGACATAGCAATCAGCCCCAGCATTTT
>TRBV10-3|TRBJ1-1|few|TRBD1
CAISDQTGVNTEAFF
TGTGCCATCAGTGACCAGACAGGGGTGAACACTGAAGCTTTCTTT
>TRBV20-1|TRBJ2-3|NA|NA
CSARDRGKPDRTQYF
TGCAGTGCTAGAGATCGAGGGAAGCCCGACCGTACGCAGTATTTT
>TRBV7-2|TRBJ2-1|NA|TRBD1
CASSLAGQGVNEQFF
TGTGCCAGCAGCTTAGCTGGGCAGGGGGTGAATGAGCAGTTCTTC
>TRBV29-1|TRBJ2-2|few|NA
CSAQRSGELFF
TGCAGCGCCCAACGGTCCGGGGAGCTGTTTTTT
>TRBV7-9|TRBJ2-3|NA|NA
CASAYADTQYF
TGTGCCAGCGCCTACGCGGATACGCAGTATTTT
>TRBV20-1|TRBJ1-4|NA|TRBD1
CSAKTGAPTSEKLFF
TGCAGTGCTAAGACAGGGGCCCCAACTAGTGAAAAACTGTTTTTT
>TRBV28|TRBJ2-1|many|NA
CASSLSQLGHEQFF
TGTGCCAGCAGTTTGAGCCAGCTGGGTCATGAGCAGTTCTTC
>TRBV7-8|TRBJ2-3|NA|NA
CASSLGLDMWLTDTQYF
TGTGCCAGCAGCCTTGGGCTGGACATGTGGTTAACAGATACGCAGTATTTT
>TRBV5-1|TRBJ2-1|few|TRBD1
CASSLATTGLSYNEQFF
TGCGCCAGCAGCTTGGCCACGACAGGGCTCTCCTACAATGAGCAGTTCTTC
>TRBV5-1|TRBJ2-7|NA|NA
CASSRGTPGVSEQYF
TGCGCCAGCAGCCGTGGAACCCCAGGGGTAAGCGAGCAGTACTTC
>TRBV5-1|TRBJ2-3|few|TRBD1
CASSLGTGLPTDTQYF
TGCGCCAGCAGCTTGGGGACAGGTCTTCCGACAGATACGCAGTATTTT
>TRBV25-1|TRBJ2-3|few|TRBD2
CASSEPAGGLVDTQYF
TGTGCCAGCAGTGAGCCGGCGGGAGGGTTGGTGGATACGCAGTATTTT
>TRBV12-3/TRBV12-4|TRBJ2-1|NA|TRBD2
CASSLWGSGRDNEQFF
TGTGCCAGCAGTTTATGGGGTAGCGGGAGGGACAATGAGCAGTTCTTC
>TRBV9|TRBJ2-2|NA|TRBD1
CASSHRGGTGELFF
TGTGCCAGCAGCCACAGGGGTGGCACCGGGGAGCTGTTTTTT
>TRBV28|TRBJ2-7|few|TRBD1
CASSFPPSGTGAYEQYF
TGTGCCAGCAGTTTTCCCCCCTCCGGGACAGGGGCCTACGAGCAGTACTTC
>TRBV3-1|TRBJ2-5|NA|NA
CASSQAALQETQYF
TGTGCCAGCAGCCAAGCGGCCTTACAAGAGACCCAGTACTTC
>TRBV29-1|TRBJ2-5|NA|TRBD1
CSVEDGTGQETQYF
TGCAGCGTTGAAGACGGGACAGGCCAAGAGACCCAGTACTTC
>TRBV28|TRBJ1-2|NA|NA
CASSVHLNYGYTF
TGTGCCAGCAGTGTCCATCTAAACTATGGCTACACCTTC
>TRBV9|TRBJ2-3|few|TRBD2
CASSASGSSPDTQYF
TGTGCCAGCAGCGCTAGCGGGAGTTCGCCAGATACGCAGTATTTT
>TRBV3-1|TRBJ2-7|NA|NA
CASSQVLGGYEQYF
TGTGCCAGCAGCCAAGTGTTGGGGGGCTACGAGCAGTACTTC
>TRBV6-1|TRBJ2-7|NA|TRBD1
CASSPRDRGLREQYF
TGTGCCAGCAGTCCCCGGGACAGGGGGCTTCGAGAGCAGTACTTC
>TRBV20-1|TRBJ2-1|few|TRBD2
CSARDSRAGGLQFF
TGCAGTGCTAGAGATTCAAGAGCGGGGGGGCTCCAGTTCTTC
>TRBV5-1|TRBJ2-5|few|TRBD1
CASSSGQGMETQYF
TGCGCCAGCAGCTCGGGACAGGGTATGGAGACCCAGTACTTC
>TRBV5-1|TRBJ2-2|many|NA
CASSWSPAGELFF
TGCGCCAGCAGCTGGAGTCCGGCCGGGGAGCTGTTTTTT
>TRBV20-1|TRBJ2-7|few|TRBD2
CSASLAGGFYEQYF
TGCAGTGCTAGCCTAGCGGGGGGCTTTTACGAGCAGTACTTC
>TRBV14|TRBJ2-7|NA|TRBD2
CASSQVNGGRPYEQYF
TGTGCCAGCAGCCAAGTTAACGGGGGGAGACCCTACGAGCAGTACTTC
>TRBV20-1|TRBJ2-7|NA|TRBD2
CSASQTSGFYEQYF
TGCAGTGCTAGTCAGACTAGCGGTTTCTACGAGCAGTACTTC
>TRBV12-3/TRBV12-4|TRBJ2-2|NA|NA
CASSFPGPGELFF
TGTGCCAGCAGTTTCCCAGGGCCTGGGGAACTGTTTTTT
>TRBV2|TRBJ2-4|once|NA
CASSEAIARAKNIQYF
TGTGCCAGCAGTGAAGCTATAGCTCGAGCCAAAAACATTCAGTACTTC
>TRBV7-3|TRBJ2-2|few|TRBD2
CASSAGTSGGELFF
TGTGCCAGCAGCGCGGGGACTAGCGGAGGGGAGCTGTTTTTT